The next 2 T cell receptor beta chains were all read from a single sample in a study of blood T cell repertoires in COVID-19. Generated by immunoSEQ multiplex PCR, the TCRdb table keeps only in-frame clones and is missing some. In the table there are 200,000 to 300,000 clones, roughly 86% of which are singletons. Sequences were obtained from peripheral blood. All receptors derive from a woman aged 55-75 years with COVID-19, enrolled during active disease.

The gene calls are TRBV19 and TRBJ2-7; D might be TRBD1 (5 bases). Germline CDR1 and CDR2: LNHDA and SQIVND (reference sequence). This CDR3 has 15 residues. The V and J ends lost 6 bases and 6 bases respectively, with 21 bases between them. The CDR3 region has the DNA TGTGCCAGTAGCCCGGTGAGTGGGGCCCTATCCGAGCAGTACTTC. It is translated as CASSPVSGALSEQYF.

The sample holds a few counts of this clone. The V and J genes are TRBV30 and TRBJ1-2, with D possibly matching TRBD1 (6 bases). This CDR3 region has 13 residues. Between the trimmed V and J ends, which lost 7 bases and 0 bases, there was a span of 12 bases. Per the germline V gene, CDR1 is GTSNPN and CDR2 is SVGIG (reference sequence). CDR3 in amino acids: CASGASANYGYTF. Here the CDR3 DNA reads TGTGCCTCGGGGGCATCCGCTAACTATGGCTACACCTTC.